The present T cell receptor (beta chain) was sequenced within a study of blood T cell repertoires in COVID-19. The V end was cut by 3 bases, the J end by 3 bases, with 10 bases between. The CDR3 runs 14 residues. The germline V gene encodes CDR1 SGHTS and CDR2 YDEGEE. Source study methods: From reference gene primer amplification, estimates of nucleated cell counts were derived. Clones were read by immunoSEQ multiplex PCR, and TCRdb kept only the in-frame ones, dropping some. From that table come the V and J calls and clone size; the DNA was used to work out D and trimming. There are over 110,000 clones in the sample; over 75% occur only once, and roughly 1.9% lies in the top ten.

The source material was peripheral blood. The origin of this receptor is a man between 65 and 79 years old with acute or convalescent COVID-19. The chain employs TRBV5-8 and TRBJ1-5; weak D call: TRBD1 (6 bases). In DNA form, the CDR3 reads TGTGCCAGCAGCTCGGACAGCCTCAATCAGCCCCAGCATTTT. This translates into CASSSDSLNQPQHF.